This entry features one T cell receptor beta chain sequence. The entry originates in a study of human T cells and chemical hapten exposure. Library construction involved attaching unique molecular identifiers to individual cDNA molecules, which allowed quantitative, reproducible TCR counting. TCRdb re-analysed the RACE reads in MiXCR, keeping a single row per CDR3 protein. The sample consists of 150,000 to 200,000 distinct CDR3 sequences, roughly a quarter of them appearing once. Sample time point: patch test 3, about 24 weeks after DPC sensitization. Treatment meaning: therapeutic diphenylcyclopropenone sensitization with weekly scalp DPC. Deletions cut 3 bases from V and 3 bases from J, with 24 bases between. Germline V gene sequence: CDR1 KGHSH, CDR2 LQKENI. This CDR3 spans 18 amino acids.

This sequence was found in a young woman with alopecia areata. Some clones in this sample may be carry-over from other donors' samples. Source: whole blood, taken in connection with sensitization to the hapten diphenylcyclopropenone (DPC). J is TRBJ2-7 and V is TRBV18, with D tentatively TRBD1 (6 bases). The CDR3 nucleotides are TGTGCCAGCTCACCTTCAGTGGTTTTGGGGGCGGAAGTCTACGAGCAGTACTTC. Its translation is CASSPSVVLGAEVYEQYF.